This TCR beta chain was profiled in a study of response to subunit inactivated influenza vaccine. To note about this clonotype: The antigen remains undetermined.

The length of the CDR3 is 16 residues. With V trimmed by 4 bases and J by 4 bases, 9 bases remained unmatched. CDR1 is LGHNA, CDR2 YNFKEQ, per germline. The study's findings and limits: New T cells are recruited in small numbers by each seasonal influenza vaccination, according to the authors' suggestion.

MiXCR, run by TCRdb on the RT-PCR reads, gives a single entry per CDR3 protein. There are about 620,000 distinct CDR3 sequences in the sample; about 11% occur only once, and more than 8.5% lies in the top ten. The clonotype was recovered from a man aged 50-60 years who received an inactivated influenza vaccine. The J gene is TRBJ2-2, the V gene TRBV4-2; 7 bases are a match to TRBD1. Specimen: PBMCs from blood, collected on the day of vaccination. The CDR3 DNA sequence: TGTGCCAGCAGCCCCACTCGGGACAGCGGCACCGGGGAGCTGTTTTTT. Its protein product is CASSPTRDSGTGELFF.